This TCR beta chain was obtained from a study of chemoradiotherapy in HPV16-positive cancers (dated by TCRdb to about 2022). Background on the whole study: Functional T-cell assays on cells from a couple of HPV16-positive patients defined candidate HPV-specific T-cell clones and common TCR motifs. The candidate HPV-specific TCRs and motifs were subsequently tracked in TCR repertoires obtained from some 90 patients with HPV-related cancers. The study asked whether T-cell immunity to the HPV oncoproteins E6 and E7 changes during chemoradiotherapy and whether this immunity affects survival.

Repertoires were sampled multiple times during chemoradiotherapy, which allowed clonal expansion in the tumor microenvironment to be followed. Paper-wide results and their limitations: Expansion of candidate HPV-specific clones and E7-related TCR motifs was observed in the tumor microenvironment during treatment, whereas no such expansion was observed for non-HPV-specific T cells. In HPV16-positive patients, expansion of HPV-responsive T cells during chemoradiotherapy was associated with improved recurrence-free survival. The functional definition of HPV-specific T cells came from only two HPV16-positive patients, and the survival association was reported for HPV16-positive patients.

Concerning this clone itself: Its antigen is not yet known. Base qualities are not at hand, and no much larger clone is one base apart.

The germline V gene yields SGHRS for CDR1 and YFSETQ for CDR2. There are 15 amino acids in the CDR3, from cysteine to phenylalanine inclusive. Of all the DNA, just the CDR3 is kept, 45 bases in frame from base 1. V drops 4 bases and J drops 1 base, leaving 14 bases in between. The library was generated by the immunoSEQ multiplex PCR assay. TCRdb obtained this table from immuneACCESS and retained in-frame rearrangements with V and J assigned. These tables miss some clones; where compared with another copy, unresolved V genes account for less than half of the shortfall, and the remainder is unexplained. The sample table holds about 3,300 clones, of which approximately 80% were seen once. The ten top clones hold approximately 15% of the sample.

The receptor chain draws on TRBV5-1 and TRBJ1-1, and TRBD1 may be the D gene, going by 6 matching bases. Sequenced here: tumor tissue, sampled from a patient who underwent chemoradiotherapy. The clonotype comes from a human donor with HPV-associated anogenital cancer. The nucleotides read TGCGCCAGCAGCCAGCAAGGGGGGACGAACACTGAAGCTTTCTTT. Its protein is CASSQQGGTNTEAFF.